A selection of T cell receptor beta chains follows, all from one sample in a study of shared clonotypes between healthy human individuals. Data came from immunoSEQ multiplex PCR; TCRdb stores just in-frame clones and leaves some out. Found here are approximately 2.5 million clones, 90% to 95% of them singletons; the top ten hold roughly 0.15%. The sample consisted of naive CD4+ T cells sorted from blood. The receptors were gathered from a man aged 18 to 29 in good health. CDR3s include the opening cysteine and the closing phenylalanine or tryptophan. A D gene is named only where the DNA matches it firmly.

D,J,V,CDR3
NA,TRBJ2-7,TRBV4-3,CASSQQLNRDLTYEQYF
TRBD2,TRBJ2-7,TRBV5-1,CASSLGLAGGYEQYF
TRBD1,TRBJ1-2,TRBV7-9,CASSLNRGHYGYTF
TRBD2,TRBJ2-1,TRBV30,CAYQTSGIDNEQFF
TRBD1,TRBJ2-7,TRBV15,CATSIGDRDFYEQYF
NA,TRBJ1-1,TRBV6-5,CASSPSGGNTEAFF
TRBD1,TRBJ2-7,TRBV5-1,CASSLALQGSYEQYF
NA,TRBJ1-3,TRBV6-5,CASSARTRTGNTIYF
NA,TRBJ2-3,TRBV10-1,CASSSRGPDTQYF
TRBD2,TRBJ2-2,TRBV7-9,CAVVTSGLNTGELFF
NA,TRBJ1-1,TRBV6-5,CASTQVGNTEAFF
NA,TRBJ2-2,TRBV6-5,CASSYSGMGNTGELFF
TRBD2,TRBJ2-3,TRBV7-3,CASSLVPGLESTDTQYF
TRBD2,TRBJ2-1,TRBV12-5,CASGLALAVSSYNEQFF
NA,TRBJ2-7,TRBV19,CASSQLGGIYEQYF
NA,TRBJ2-1,TRBV10-3,CAISLSNNEQFF
TRBD2,TRBJ2-1,TRBV29-1,CSAEGRGAYNEQFF
NA,TRBJ1-1,TRBV10-3,CAISLGPNTEAFF
TRBD1,TRBJ2-7,TRBV5-5,CASSWGQGNYEQYF
NA,TRBJ1-4,TRBV4-1,CASSQDGRATNEKLFF
NA,TRBJ1-1,TRBV19,CASSSIPKTEAFF
NA,TRBJ2-7,TRBV9,CASSVGRGSYEQYF
TRBD1,TRBJ1-5,TRBV6-4,CASSETGGRNQPQHF
TRBD1,TRBJ2-2,TRBV7-9,CASSLGENRDRGAGELFF
NA,TRBJ1-5,TRBV29-1,CSVVTVGGGSNQPQHF
TRBD1,TRBJ1-4,TRBV6-5,CASTARTGGYEKLFF
TRBD1,TRBJ1-1,TRBV29-1,CSAKWTGNTEAFF
TRBD2,TRBJ2-7,TRBV6-5,CASSRTRVLEQYF
NA,TRBJ2-5,TRBV28,CASSSDGPETQYF
NA,TRBJ2-3,TRBV30,CAWSVSGSTDTQYF
NA,TRBJ1-2,TRBV2,CASSESGNYGYTF
NA,TRBJ2-5,TRBV7-6,CASSLARETQYF
NA,TRBJ1-3,TRBV10-3,CATVSSGNTIYF
NA,TRBJ1-3,TRBV5-6,CASSLELAGGTDTIYF
NA,TRBJ2-5,TRBV5-1,CASSPEGTLGRAQYF
NA,TRBJ1-2,TRBV10-3,CAISLQELRVGYTF
NA,TRBJ2-2,TRBV7-9,CASSLNRRMNTGELFF
NA,TRBJ1-1,TRBV7-2,CASSLGFSGFEAFF
NA,TRBJ2-1,TRBV11-2,CASSRDHSYNEQFF
NA,TRBJ2-7,TRBV7-8,CASSSDTSYEQYF